These T cell receptor beta chains were read from a single sample in a study of cytomegalovirus exposure and HLA in healthy donors. Using immunoSEQ multiplex PCR, the repertoire was profiled, and TCRdb retains in-frame clones only, with some absent. Here the sample spans 87,000 or so clones, approximately 7.7% being singletons. Sequencing was carried out using PBMCs. Receptors were obtained from a man in his fifties in good health and CMV-seronegative. CDR3s include the opening cysteine and the closing phenylalanine or tryptophan. Each record gives: V gene, J gene, D gene, clone size, CDR3 protein, CDR3 DNA. The D gene is left open where the match is weak. Some rows mark clone size as missing; the rest say once, few, many or name a class of expanded clone.

TRBV7-3	TRBJ1-1	-	-	CASSDGQNTEAFF	TGTGCCAGCAGCGACGGACAGAACACTGAAGCTTTCTTT
TRBV6-1	TRBJ2-3	-	few	CASSELAGSTDTQYF	TGTGCCAGCAGTGAATTGGCGGGGTCCACAGATACGCAGTATTTT
TRBV6-4	TRBJ2-7	-	-	CASPGEAPSSYEQYF	TGTGCCAGCCCAGGGGAAGCCCCGTCGTCCTACGAGCAGTACTTC
TRBV30	TRBJ2-1	TRBD2	-	CAWSRPQGGSPNEQFF	TGTGCCTGGAGTCGCCCCCAGGGCGGGAGCCCCAATGAGCAGTTCTTC
TRBV5-4	TRBJ2-1	-	-	CASSPLTSTEQFF	TGTGCCAGCAGCCCGCTTACTAGTACTGAGCAGTTCTTC
TRBV5-4	TRBJ2-3	TRBD2	-	CASSSTSGSTDTQYF	TGTGCCAGCAGCTCGACTAGCGGGAGCACAGATACGCAGTATTTT
TRBV5-5	TRBJ1-2	-	-	CASSLEQTYGYTF	TGTGCCAGCAGCTTGGAACAGACCTATGGCTACACCTTC
TRBV5-1	TRBJ2-1	TRBD1	-	CASSLGQGPNNEQFF	TGCGCCAGCAGCTTGGGACAGGGTCCTAACAATGAGCAGTTCTTC
TRBV7-8	TRBJ2-7	-	few	CASSPRTGSSYEQYF	TGTGCCAGCAGCCCCAGGACGGGGAGCTCCTACGAGCAGTACTTC
TRBV11-2	TRBJ2-2	-	-	CASSVDRTGELFF	TGTGCCAGCAGCGTAGACAGAACCGGGGAGCTGTTTTTT
TRBV10-1	TRBJ1-1	-	few	CASTLNTEAFF	TGCGCCAGCACTTTGAACACTGAAGCTTTCTTT
TRBV9	TRBJ2-3	TRBD2	few	CASSSRTSPDTQYF	TGTGCCAGCAGCTCTCGGACTAGCCCCGATACGCAGTATTTT
TRBV4-3	TRBJ1-2	TRBD1	-	CASSPDRANYGYTF	TGCGCCAGCAGCCCGGACAGGGCTAACTATGGCTACACCTTC
TRBV28	TRBJ1-5	-	-	CASWSLKGQPQHF	TGTGCCAGCTGGTCCTTAAAGGGGCAGCCCCAGCATTTT
TRBV11-1	TRBJ1-2	TRBD1	-	CASSLGGTDYGYTF	TGTGCCAGCAGCTTAGGGGGGACAGACTATGGCTACACCTTC
TRBV4-1	TRBJ2-5	TRBD2	-	CASSPTPGRGGEETQYF	TGCGCCAGCAGCCCAACACCAGGGCGGGGGGGCGAAGAGACCCAGTACTTC
TRBV4-1	TRBJ1-2	-	few	CASSQQERGHGYTF	TGCGCCAGCAGCCAACAGGAAAGGGGCCATGGCTACACCTTC
TRBV5-1	TRBJ2-7	TRBD1	-	CASSFGQVPNEQYF	TGCGCCAGCAGCTTCGGACAGGTCCCCAACGAGCAGTACTTC
TRBV11-2	TRBJ2-3	TRBD2	few	CASSLGHGGGGDTQYF	TGTGCCAGCAGCTTAGGTCATGGCGGGGGGGGAGATACGCAGTATTTT
TRBV28	TRBJ1-1	TRBD1	few	CASRQRQGRTEAFF	TGTGCCAGCAGGCAAAGACAGGGGCGCACTGAAGCTTTCTTT
TRBV6-6	TRBJ2-1	TRBD1	-	CASSYSTGGNEQFF	TGTGCCAGCAGTTACTCGACAGGGGGCAATGAGCAGTTCTTC
TRBV6-1	TRBJ1-6	-	-	CASSEGENSPLHF	TGTGCCAGCAGTGAAGGAGAGAATTCACCCCTCCACTTT
TRBV27	TRBJ2-2	TRBD1	-	CASTGTGGTGELFF	TGTGCCAGCACCGGGACAGGGGGGACCGGGGAGCTGTTTTTT
TRBV7-9	TRBJ2-3	-	few	CASSPREDTDTQYF	TGTGCCAGCAGCCCTAGGGAGGACACAGATACGCAGTATTTT